This T cell receptor (beta chain) was sequenced in a study of T cell repertoires in cytomegalovirus infection. As for the study in general: Peptides in the study included HLA-C-restricted and HLA-B-restricted CMV epitopes. Public TCR beta signatures indicated both CMV infection and matching HLA type.

The CDR3 totals 14 residues. Looked up from germline, CDR1 is SGHVS and CDR2 is FNYEAQ. Trimming removed 2 bases from V and 4 bases from J, with 8 bases in between. Study results and limitations: In two of eight donors, the top clonotype was HLA-C-restricted CMV-specific.

Points on this clonotype: No antigen is known for it.

One entry per CDR3 protein results from TCRdb running MiXCR on the reads. The repertoire holds 570,000 or so distinct CDR3 sequences, with about 40% as singletons. The chain is built from TRBV7-6 and TRBJ1-4; TRBD1 is a possible D gene (6 bases). This sequence originates from a human donor in good health (CMV status not recorded). Some clones in this sample may be carry-over from other donors' samples. This material consisted of cultured PBMCs, taken from culture after CMV antigen stimulation. This CDR3 reads CASSLNRVNEKLFF. DNA of the CDR3: TGTGCCAGCAGCTTAAACAGGGTTAATGAAAAACTGTTTTTT.